The 22 T cell receptor beta chains reported below all come from one sample, sequenced in a study of blood T cell repertoires in COVID-19. Some clones are missing from TCRdb's copy, which holds only in-frame ones; the method was immunoSEQ multiplex PCR. The table has about 300,000 clones, roughly nine tenths seen once. The sequenced material came from PBMCs or T cells enriched from blood (not recorded which). Every receptor here comes from a woman under 30 who had recovered from COVID-19.

This chain connects TRBV7-9 to TRBJ1-2; D may be TRBD1 (5 bases). Trimming stripped 3 bases from V and 6 bases from J, with 14 bases between. This CDR3 comprises 14 residues. Germline CDR1 SEHNR, CDR2 FQNEAQ (reference sequence). DNA of the CDR3: TGTGCCAGCAGCTTGGGGGGACGGTGGGATGGCTACACCTTC. This gives the protein CASSLGGRWDGYTF.

As DNA, the CDR3 is TGTGCCAGCAGTCTAACAGGGAACACTGAAGCTTTCTTT. Protein: CASSLTGNTEAFF. The V and J genes are TRBV13 and TRBJ1-1, with a tentative D call TRBD1 (5 bases). This CDR3 has 13 amino acids. V lost 6 bases and J lost 1, with 9 bases in between. The germline CDR1 and CDR2 sequences are PRHDT and FYEKMQ (reference sequence).

The chain is built from TRBV5-8 and TRBJ1-5, with unresolved D. There are 15 residues in the CDR3. V was pared by 0 bases and J by 4 bases, with 11 bases between. Germline values: CDR1 SGHTS, CDR2 YDEGEE. CDR3 residues: CASSLEEASNQPQHF. The CDR3 nucleotides read TGTGCCAGCAGCTTGGAGGAGGCTTCTAATCAGCCCCAGCATTTT.

This chain links TRBV27 with TRBJ2-5; 10 nucleotides match TRBD2. The trim removed 10 bases at V and 4 bases at J, leaving 6 bases unmatched. Germline V CDR1 and CDR2: MNHEY, SMNVEV (reference sequence). The CDR3 is made up of 13 amino acids. CDR3 sequence (DNA): TGTGCCACCACTAGCGGGAACGGAGAGACCCAGTACTTC. Its translation is CATTSGNGETQYF.

The chain employs TRBV29-1 and TRBJ1-2, with a weak D call TRBD1 (6 bases). The CDR3 spans 13 residues. The germline V gene encodes CDR1 SQVTM and CDR2 ANQGSEA. The V and J ends lost 3 bases and 5 bases respectively, with 13 bases between them. CDR3: CSVETGATYGYTF. CDR3 DNA sequence: TGCAGCGTTGAGACAGGAGCCACTTATGGCTACACCTTC.

CDR3 sequence reads: CASSFSGGAPQYF. The CDR3, as DNA: TGTGCCAGCAGTTTCAGCGGGGGGGCTCCGCAGTATTTT. The chain has TRBV12-3 or TRBV12-4 and TRBJ2-3; 10 bases are a match to TRBD2. The ends lost 3 bases at V and 10 bases at J; junction bases unmatched: 4. CDR3 size: 13 residues.

The CDR3 nucleotides read TGTGCCAGCAGAGAGCCAGGGAAATACAATGAGCAGTTCTTC. Its protein is CASREPGKYNEQFF. The V gene is TRBV6-5, the J gene TRBJ2-1; possibly TRBD1 for D (5 bases). The CDR3 runs 14 residues. Trimming took off 6 bases at V and 4 bases at J, with 13 bases between the two ends. Germline V CDR1 and CDR2: MNHEY, SVGAGI.

The chain links TRBV11-1 to TRBJ2-5, with 8 bases fitting TRBD2. Germline CDR1 is SGHAT and CDR2 is FQDESV (reference sequence). The trim removed 2 bases at V and 5 bases at J, leaving 10 bases unmatched. CDR3 size: 16 residues. The CDR3 region is CASSLLAGPGGETQYF. Written as DNA, the CDR3 is TGTGCCAGCAGCTTACTTGCGGGACCGGGGGGGGAGACCCAGTACTTC.

The chain combines TRBV2 with TRBJ1-2; possibly TRBD1 for D (6 bases). CDR1 SNHLY and CDR2 FYNNEI come from the germline V gene. The V and J ends lost 4 bases and 2 bases respectively, with 14 bases between them. The CDR3 loop spans 15 amino acids. The CDR3: CASSVLAQGNYGYTF. CDR3 nucleotide sequence: TGTGCCAGCAGTGTGTTGGCACAGGGAAACTATGGCTACACCTTC.

The CDR3 DNA follows: TGCGCCAGCAGCTCGACTAGGGCCGGGGAGCTGTTTTTT. Translation: CASSSTRAGELFF. V is TRBV5-1 and J is TRBJ2-2; the D gene is possibly TRBD2 (6 bases). Germline V gene lookup returns CDR1 SGHRS and CDR2 YFSETQ. Trimming stripped 3 bases from V and 6 bases from J, with 9 bases between. This CDR3 is 13 amino acids long.

The genes are TRBV9 and TRBJ1-2, with D possibly matching TRBD1 (6 bases). Trimming took off 4 bases at V and 3 bases at J, with 13 bases between the two ends. Looked up from germline, CDR1 is SGDLS and CDR2 is YYNGEE. The CDR3 has 14 residues. The CDR3 sequence is CASSRQGGYYGYTF. CDR3 nucleotides: TGTGCCAGCAGCAGACAAGGGGGTTACTATGGCTACACCTTC.

The chain links TRBV30 to TRBJ1-1; no definite D call. This CDR3 comprises 13 residues. Germline V CDR1 and CDR2: GTSNPN, SVGIG (reference sequence). V lost 0 bases and J 3 bases, leaving 8 bases between the germline ends. The CDR3 coding sequence is TGTGCCTGGAGTGTAAGTTCGGACACTGAAGCTTTCTTT. Protein: CAWSVSSDTEAFF.

The genes are TRBV27 and TRBJ1-6; D unresolved. V was clipped by 3 bases and J by 5 bases, with 17 bases between them. Germline CDR1 and CDR2: MNHEY and SMNVEV (reference sequence). This CDR3 has 17 residues. The CDR3, as DNA: TGTGCCAGCAGTTTTCGGCAAACAACCCAGGATAATTCACCCCTCCACTTT. This encodes CASSFRQTTQDNSPLHF.

The rearrangement links TRBV27 to TRBJ1-4; D is undetermined. This CDR3 has 16 amino acids. The germline V gene encodes CDR1 MNHEY and CDR2 SMNVEV (reference sequence). Trimming removed 4 bases at V and 5 bases at J, with 17 bases between. The CDR3 nucleotides are TGTGCCAGCAGTTCCCAATATCGACTAAGGAATGAAAAACTGTTTTTT. Its translation is CASSSQYRLRNEKLFF.

The CDR3 bases are TGTGCCAGCTCACCCTCGAGGGGGCGCGACACTGAAGCTTTCTTT. This translates into CASSPSRGRDTEAFF. The chain is built from TRBV18 and TRBJ1-1, with 7 nucleotides matching TRBD1. J was trimmed by 3 bases and V by 3 bases; bases with no gene match: 7. Per the germline V gene, CDR1 is KGHSH and CDR2 is LQKENI. The CDR3 is 15 residues long.

The chain links TRBV4-3 to TRBJ2-1; 11 bases are shared with TRBD1. The germline gives CDR1 LGHNA, CDR2 YSLEER. This CDR3 has 17 amino acids. The V segment lost 3 bases and the J segment 5 bases; nucleotides outside the gene matches: 9. The CDR3 DNA sequence: TGCGCCAGCAGCCAGGACAGGGGGCGGTTTCTTGACAATGAGCAGTTCTTC. Residues: CASSQDRGRFLDNEQFF.

CDR3 in amino acids: CASNREINQPQHF. Here the CDR3 DNA reads TGTGCCAGCAACAGGGAAATCAATCAGCCCCAGCATTTT. V usage is TRBV2 and J usage is TRBJ1-5; D is possibly TRBD1 (6 bases). V was clipped by 7 bases and J by 3 bases, with 10 bases between them. The CDR3 totals 13 residues. The germline gives CDR1 SNHLY, CDR2 FYNNEI.

The J gene is TRBJ1-5, the V gene TRBV24-1; TRBD1 might be the D (6 bases). The CDR3 totals 15 residues. The germline V and J ends were trimmed by 7 bases and 3 bases, with 15 bases remaining between them. Looked up from germline, CDR1 is KGHDR and CDR2 is SFDVKD. The CDR3 region has the DNA TGTGCCACCAGGGACAGTCGGGGATTCAATCAGCCCCAGCATTTT. The encoded protein is CATRDSRGFNQPQHF.

The chain is built from TRBV7-8 and TRBJ1-6; D gene uncertain. With 6 bases removed from V and 9 bases from J, the gap between germline ends came to 15 bases. Germline V lookup: CDR1 SGHVS, CDR2 FQNEAQ. This CDR3 comprises 14 residues. The CDR3 nucleotides are TGTGCCAGCAGTCCAGGCCTCCTTTCTTCACCCCTCCACTTT. This translates into CASSPGLLSSPLHF.

The genes are TRBV6-1 and TRBJ2-5, with a possible D match to TRBD1 (6 bases). Germline loops: CDR1 MNHNS, CDR2 SASEGT. Trimming shortened V by 3 bases and J by 5 bases, and 10 bases separated the two germline ends. CDR3 size: 13 residues. The CDR3 DNA is TGTGCCAGCAGTGAGAACAGGGTGGAGACCCAGTACTTC. This translates into CASSENRVETQYF.

The CDR3 here is CASSSSGGPTYEQYF. For the CDR3, the DNA is TGTGCCAGCAGCTCCTCGGGGGGCCCAACCTACGAGCAGTACTTC. V gene TRBV7-2 combines with J gene TRBJ2-7, with D possibly being TRBD2 (7 bases). The length of the CDR3 is 15 residues. The germline V gene encodes CDR1 SGHTA and CDR2 FQGNSA. Deletions cut 4 bases from V and 2 bases from J, with 15 bases between.

CDR3 bases: TGCGCCAGCAGCAGGCCAGCCGGGAACCTTTTCTCTGGGGCCAACGTCCTGACTTTC. This sequence encodes CASSRPAGNLFSGANVLTF. The chain is built from TRBV10-1 and TRBJ2-6, with TRBD2 as a possible D gene (5 bases). This CDR3 contains 19 residues. Looked up from germline, CDR1 is WNHNN and CDR2 is SYGVQD (reference sequence). V lost 6 bases to trimming and J lost 0 bases, with 21 bases between them.